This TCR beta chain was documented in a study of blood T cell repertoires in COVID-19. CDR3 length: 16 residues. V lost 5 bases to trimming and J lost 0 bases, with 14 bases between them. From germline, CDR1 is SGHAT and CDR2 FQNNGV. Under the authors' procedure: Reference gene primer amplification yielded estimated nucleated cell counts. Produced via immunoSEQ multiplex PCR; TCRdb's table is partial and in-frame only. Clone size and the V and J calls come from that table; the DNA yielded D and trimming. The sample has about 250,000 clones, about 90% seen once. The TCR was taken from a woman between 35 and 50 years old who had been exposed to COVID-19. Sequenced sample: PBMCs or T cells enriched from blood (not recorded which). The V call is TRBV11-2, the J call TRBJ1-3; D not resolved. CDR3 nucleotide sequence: TGTGCCAGCAGCGGGAGAAGACGAATCTCTGGAAACACCATATATTTT. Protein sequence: CASSGRRRISGNTIYF. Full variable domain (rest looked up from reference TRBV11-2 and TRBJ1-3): EAGVAQSPRYKIIEKRQSVAFWCNPISGHATLYWYQQILGQGPKLLIQFQNNGVVDDSQLPKDRFSAERLKGVDSTLKIQPAKLEDSAVYLCASSGRRRISGNTIYFGEGSWLTVV.